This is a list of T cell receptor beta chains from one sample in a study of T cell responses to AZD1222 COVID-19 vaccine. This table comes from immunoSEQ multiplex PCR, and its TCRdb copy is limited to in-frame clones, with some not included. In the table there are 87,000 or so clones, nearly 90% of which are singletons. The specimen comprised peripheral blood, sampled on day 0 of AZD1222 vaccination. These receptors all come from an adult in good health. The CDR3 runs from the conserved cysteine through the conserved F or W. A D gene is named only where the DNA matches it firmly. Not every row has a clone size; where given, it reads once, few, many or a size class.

DNA: TGTGCCAGCTCACCCCTGGTAAACACTGAAGCTTTCTTT
CDR3: CASSPLVNTEAFF
J: TRBJ1-1
D: NA
V: TRBV18
size: NA

DNA: TGTGCAAGTCGCTTAGTCGCGCGGAACGGTGCCGCAGATACGCAGTATTTT
CDR3: CASRLVARNGAADTQYF
J: TRBJ2-3
D: NA
V: TRBV12-2
size: NA

DNA: TGTGCCAGCAGCTTAGATTCCCACGAGCAGTACTTC
CDR3: CASSLDSHEQYF
J: TRBJ2-7
D: NA
V: TRBV7-8
size: NA

DNA: TGTGCCAGCAGCCGTCCAGGGCACAATCAGCCCCAGCATTTT
CDR3: CASSRPGHNQPQHF
J: TRBJ1-5
D: NA
V: TRBV27
size: NA

DNA: TGTGCCAGCAGCCTAGGACAGGGGGCTTGGGAGACCCAGTACTTC
CDR3: CASSLGQGAWETQYF
J: TRBJ2-5
D: TRBD1
V: TRBV2
size: NA

DNA: TGTGCCAGCAGCTTCCCGACTAGCGGGGGGGCGAATGAGCAGTTCTTC
CDR3: CASSFPTSGGANEQFF
J: TRBJ2-1
D: TRBD2
V: TRBV7-8
size: NA

DNA: TGTGCCTGGAGTGTAGGAGAGAACACTGAAGCTTTCTTT
CDR3: CAWSVGENTEAFF
J: TRBJ1-1
D: NA
V: TRBV30
size: NA

DNA: TGTGCCAGCAGCGAGGCGAGGCAGGGATCACCCCTCCACTTT
CDR3: CASSEARQGSPLHF
J: TRBJ1-6
D: NA
V: TRBV5-4
size: NA

DNA: TGTGCCAGCAGCGTGGACTTCGGCATCGGCCAGGATGGCTACACCTTC
CDR3: CASSVDFGIGQDGYTF
J: TRBJ1-2
D: NA
V: TRBV9
size: once

DNA: TGTGCCAGCAGCCCCATCCTTACAGGGGCCAGAGAGACCCAGTACTTC
CDR3: CASSPILTGARETQYF
J: TRBJ2-5
D: TRBD1
V: TRBV9
size: NA

DNA: TGTGCCAGCAGGAGTCTAGCGGGGGCCCACAATGAGCAGTTCTTC
CDR3: CASRSLAGAHNEQFF
J: TRBJ2-1
D: TRBD2
V: TRBV6-5
size: NA

DNA: TGCGCCAGCAGCTTGGACGGTAACTATGGCTACACCTTC
CDR3: CASSLDGNYGYTF
J: TRBJ1-2
D: NA
V: TRBV5-1
size: NA

DNA: TGTGCCAGCAGTTACTCGATTACGCCACAAGATCAGCCCCAGCATTTT
CDR3: CASSYSITPQDQPQHF
J: TRBJ1-5
D: NA
V: TRBV6-2/TRBV6-3
size: NA

DNA: TGTGCCAGTAGTAGGGACAGGGATTCCATTTTGTTTTCCGGAGAAAATTCACCCCTCCACTTT
CDR3: CASSRDRDSILFSGENSPLHF
J: TRBJ1-6
D: TRBD1
V: TRBV19
size: NA

DNA: TGTGCCAGCAGGGCAGACAGGGATAACACTGAAGCTTTCTTT
CDR3: CASRADRDNTEAFF
J: TRBJ1-1
D: TRBD1
V: TRBV6-6
size: NA

DNA: TGCGCCAGCAGCCCTTTGAACCTAGACACCGGGGAGCTGTTTTTT
CDR3: CASSPLNLDTGELFF
J: TRBJ2-2
D: NA
V: TRBV4-3
size: NA

DNA: TGCGCCAGCAGCCAATGCATGCAGCAGGGGCTCCGAGCCCTCCTCTTCTGGAAACACCATATATTT
CDR3: CASSQCMQQGLRALLFWKHHIF
J: TRBJ1-3
D: NA
V: TRBV4-3
size: NA

DNA: TGTGCCAGCAGCTCCGTAGGCGGGACGGGGAACACTGAAGCTTTCTTT
CDR3: CASSSVGGTGNTEAFF
J: TRBJ1-1
D: NA
V: TRBV11-2
size: NA

DNA: TGTGCCAGCAGCTTAACCAGGGGAGCGAACACCGGGGAGCTGTTTTTT
CDR3: CASSLTRGANTGELFF
J: TRBJ2-2
D: NA
V: TRBV7-8
size: NA

DNA: TGTGCCAGCAGCCCCGGGGACTACAATGAGCAGTTCTTC
CDR3: CASSPGDYNEQFF
J: TRBJ2-1
D: NA
V: TRBV7-3
size: NA

DNA: TGTGCCAGCAGCGAGTCCCAAGGGGGAATGCCCCTCCACTTT
CDR3: CASSESQGGMPLHF
J: TRBJ1-6
D: NA
V: TRBV9
size: NA

DNA: TGTGCCAGCAGCCCTGCGGGGGGATCAGATACGCAGTATTTT
CDR3: CASSPAGGSDTQYF
J: TRBJ2-3
D: TRBD2
V: TRBV7-3
size: NA

DNA: TGCAGCGTTGCCAGGCCGAACACTGAAGCTTTCTTT
CDR3: CSVARPNTEAFF
J: TRBJ1-1
D: NA
V: TRBV29-1
size: NA

DNA: TGTGCCAGCTCACCTAGCGACACCGGGGAGCTGTTTTTT
CDR3: CASSPSDTGELFF
J: TRBJ2-2
D: NA
V: TRBV18
size: NA

DNA: TGTGCCAGCAGCGTTGTCAGGGGGGCGTTGGAGACCCAGTACTTC
CDR3: CASSVVRGALETQYF
J: TRBJ2-5
D: NA
V: TRBV5-6
size: NA

DNA: TGTGCCAGCAGAGTCGCCCGGGACAGGGTAGCCGAGCAGTACTTC
CDR3: CASRVARDRVAEQYF
J: TRBJ2-7
D: TRBD1
V: TRBV27
size: NA

DNA: TGTGCCAGCTCACCCCAGGATGGGCCGGGAACTGAAGCTTTCTTT
CDR3: CASSPQDGPGTEAFF
J: TRBJ1-1
D: NA
V: TRBV18
size: NA

DNA: TGTGCCAGCAGTGAGGACTGGAACACCGGGGAGCTGTTTTTT
CDR3: CASSEDWNTGELFF
J: TRBJ2-2
D: NA
V: TRBV2
size: NA

DNA: TGCGCCAGCAGCTTCGGGCAGCTCTACGAGCAGTACTTC
CDR3: CASSFGQLYEQYF
J: TRBJ2-7
D: NA
V: TRBV5-1
size: once

DNA: TGCGCCGCTCGGAGGGACACCGGGGAGCTGTTTTTT
CDR3: CAARRDTGELFF
J: TRBJ2-2
D: NA
V: TRBV4-1
size: NA

DNA: TGTGCCAGCAGTTACGCGGGACAGAAATACAATGAGCAGTTCTTC
CDR3: CASSYAGQKYNEQFF
J: TRBJ2-1
D: NA
V: TRBV6-5
size: NA

DNA: TGTGCCAGCAGCCATGAGGGGACAGATACGCAGTATTTT
CDR3: CASSHEGTDTQYF
J: TRBJ2-3
D: NA
V: TRBV3-1/TRBV3-2
size: NA

DNA: TGTGCCAGCAGCGATGACAGGGGTCTAGGGCCCCAGCATTTT
CDR3: CASSDDRGLGPQHF
J: TRBJ1-5
D: TRBD1
V: TRBV9
size: NA

DNA: TGTGCCAGCAGCTTATTTTATGGGGCCTACGAGCAGTACTTC
CDR3: CASSLFYGAYEQYF
J: TRBJ2-7
D: NA
V: TRBV7-2
size: NA

DNA: TGTGCCAGCAGCAGACAGGGCTCCTATGGCTACACCTTC
CDR3: CASSRQGSYGYTF
J: TRBJ1-2
D: TRBD1
V: TRBV6-5
size: NA

DNA: TGTGCCAGCAGCCCACAGGGCGCTGAAGCTTTCTTT
CDR3: CASSPQGAEAFF
J: TRBJ1-1
D: NA
V: TRBV27
size: NA

DNA: TGTGCCAGTAGTATAGATAGGGGGGCGGCCTACAATGAGCAGTTCTTC
CDR3: CASSIDRGAAYNEQFF
J: TRBJ2-1
D: NA
V: TRBV19
size: NA

DNA: TGTGCCAGCTCACCACCGTCGGGGGGCTCCGAGCAGTACTTC
CDR3: CASSPPSGGSEQYF
J: TRBJ2-7
D: NA
V: TRBV18
size: once

DNA: TGCGCCAGCAGCCCTCCGCAGGGAAGCAACCCTGCAACTAATGAAAAACTGTTTTTT
CDR3: CASSPPQGSNPATNEKLFF
J: TRBJ1-4
D: NA
V: TRBV4-3
size: NA

DNA: TGTGCCATCAGATCAAGGACAGTCGGAAACACCATATATTTT
CDR3: CAIRSRTVGNTIYF
J: TRBJ1-3
D: NA
V: TRBV10-3
size: NA

DNA: TGTGCCAGCAGCCAAGTCCTGGCCTCAAATTCACCCCTCCACTTT
CDR3: CASSQVLASNSPLHF
J: TRBJ1-6
D: NA
V: TRBV14
size: NA